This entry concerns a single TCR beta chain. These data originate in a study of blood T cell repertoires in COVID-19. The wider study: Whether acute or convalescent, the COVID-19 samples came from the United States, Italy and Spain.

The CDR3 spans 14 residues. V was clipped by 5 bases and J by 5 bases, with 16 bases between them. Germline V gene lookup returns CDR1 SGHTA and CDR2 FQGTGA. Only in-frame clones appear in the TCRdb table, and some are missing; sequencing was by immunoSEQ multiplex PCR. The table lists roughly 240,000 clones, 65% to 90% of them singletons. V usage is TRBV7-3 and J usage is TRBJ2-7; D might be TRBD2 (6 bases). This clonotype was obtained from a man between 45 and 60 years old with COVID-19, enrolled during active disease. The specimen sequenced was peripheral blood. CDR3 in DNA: TGTGCCAGCAGCACTGGGACTCCGCCCCACGAGCAGTACTTC. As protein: CASSTGTPPHEQYF. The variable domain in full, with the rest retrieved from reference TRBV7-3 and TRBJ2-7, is GAGVSQTPSNKVTEKGKYVELRCDPISGHTALYWYRQSLGQGPEFLIYFQGTGAADDSGLPNDRFFAVRPEGSVSTLKIQRTERGDSAVYLCASSTGTPPHEQYFGPGTRLTVT.